This entry lists 15 T cell receptor beta chains sequenced from one sample in a study of cytomegalovirus exposure and HLA in healthy donors. The table came from immunoSEQ multiplex PCR; TCRdb's copy has only in-frame clones and leaves some out. The table shows approximately 270,000 clones, with 90% occurring only once. The sequenced material came from PBMCs. All receptors derive from a woman aged 18-29 years in good health and CMV-seronegative.

The V and J genes are TRBV11-1 and TRBJ2-3; the D gene is possibly TRBD2 (7 bases). This CDR3 is built from 14 residues. Trimming took 6 bases from V and 2 from J, leaving 12 bases between them. Germline CDR1 is SGHAT and CDR2 is FQDESV (reference sequence). CDR3 in DNA: TGTGCCAGCAGGGGGGGGCCATTCACAGATACGCAGTATTTT. It is translated as CASRGGPFTDTQYF. The variable domain in full, completed from reference TRBV11-1 and TRBJ2-3, reads EAEVAQSPRYKITEKSQAVAFWCDPISGHATLYWYRQILGQGPELLVQFQDESVVDDSQLPKDRFSAERLKGVDSTLKIQPAELGDSAMYLCASRGGPFTDTQYFGPGTRLTVL.

The gene calls are TRBV19 and TRBJ2-1; 8 bases agree with TRBD2. CDR3 length: 15 residues. Germline CDR1 is LNHDA and CDR2 is SQIVND (reference sequence). The junction had 9 bases not matched to a gene; V was cut back by 3 bases and J by 8 bases. CDR3 sequence (DNA): TGTGCCAGTAGTATGGGTAGCGGGGCCCTTGATGAGCAGTTCTTC. It codes for CASSMGSGALDEQFF.

The rearrangement links TRBV5-1 to TRBJ1-1; tentatively, D is TRBD1 (5 bases). Germline-derived CDR1 and CDR2 are SGHRS and YFSETQ. CDR3 size: 13 residues. V lost 4 bases to trimming and J lost 3 bases, with 10 bases between them. CDR3 region: CASSAGTYTEAFF. The DNA for the CDR3 is TGCGCCAGCAGCGCTGGGACTTACACTGAAGCTTTCTTT.

The chain uses TRBV6-6 and TRBJ1-1; the match to TRBD1 covers 9 bases. This CDR3 is built from 15 residues. CDR1 and CDR2 (germline): MNHNY, SVGAGI (reference sequence). With 4 bases clipped from V and 4 bases from J, the junction kept 7 bases outside the gene matches. The CDR3 nucleotides are TGTGCCAGCAGTTCCCGGGGACAGGGCGGCACTGAAGCTTTCTTT. As protein: CASSSRGQGGTEAFF.

This chain links TRBV6-1 with TRBJ1-5; tentatively, D is TRBD1 (6 bases). The length of the CDR3 is 16 residues. Looked up from germline, CDR1 is MNHNS and CDR2 is SASEGT. The V gene lost 2 bases and the J gene lost 1 base, with 12 bases spanning the gap. This chain's CDR3 is CASSEWGQGSNQPQHF. The CDR3, as DNA: TGTGCCAGCAGTGAATGGGGGCAGGGAAGCAATCAGCCCCAGCATTTT.

The rearrangement uses TRBV6-1 and TRBJ2-1; 8 nucleotides match TRBD1. V was clipped by 6 bases and J by 4 bases; unmatched bases: 8. Germline CDR1 MNHNS, CDR2 SASEGT. The CDR3 sequence is 15 residues long. The CDR3 DNA follows: TGTGCCAGCAGGACAACAGGGGGTTCATACAATGAGCAGTTCTTC. It yields the protein CASRTTGGSYNEQFF.

This clone was picked up a small number of times. The chain uses TRBV2 and TRBJ2-7; 8 nucleotides match TRBD1. V was clipped by 5 bases and J by 3 bases; unmatched bases: 6. The length of the CDR3 is 14 residues. Germline-derived CDR1 and CDR2 are SNHLY and FYNNEI. CDR3: CASSRQGSDYEQYF. The CDR3 DNA sequence: TGTGCCAGCAGTCGACAGGGGTCAGACTACGAGCAGTACTTC.

The rearrangement joins TRBV6-5 to TRBJ1-6, with D uncertain. The V end lost 4 bases, the J end lost 1 base, and 8 bases lay between the germline ends. CDR1 and CDR2 (germline): MNHEY, SVGAGI. The CDR3 loop spans 15 amino acids. CDR3 coding DNA: TGTGCCAGCAGTTCCAGTTGGTCCTATAATTCACCCCTCCACTTT. It specifies CASSSSWSYNSPLHF.

A few counts support this clone. Other DNA sequences of this sample code for an identical CDR3. The CDR3 coding sequence is TGTGCCAGCAGCTTGGACAGGAGTAATTCACCCCTCCACTTT. Its translation is CASSLDRSNSPLHF. J is TRBJ1-6 and V is TRBV5-4, with a weak D call TRBD1 (5 bases). The CDR3 is made up of 14 amino acids. Germline values: CDR1 SGHNT, CDR2 YYREEE (reference sequence). V dropped 0 bases and J dropped 6 bases, with 7 bases sitting between them.

The V call is TRBV15, the J call TRBJ1-4; D is possibly TRBD1 (5 bases). Trimming pared 0 bases from V and 8 bases from J, leaving 13 bases between. This CDR3 region has 15 residues. Germline V CDR1 and CDR2: LNHNV, YYDKDF (reference sequence). The CDR3 region is CATSRDKGFGEKLFF. The CDR3 DNA is TGTGCCACCAGCAGAGATAAGGGGTTTGGGGAAAAACTGTTTTTT.

The rearrangement uses TRBV14 and TRBJ1-1; perhaps TRBD1 as D (5 bases). The V gene lost 0 bases and the J gene lost 5 bases, with 13 bases spanning the gap. Per the germline V gene, CDR1 is SGHDN and CDR2 is FVKESK. There are 15 residues in the CDR3. For the CDR3, the DNA is TGTGCCAGCAGCCAAGAGAGTAGGGGTGAAACTGAAGCTTTCTTT. Encoded protein: CASSQESRGETEAFF.

The chain combines TRBV2 with TRBJ1-3; TRBD1 matches at 9 bases. The trim removed 8 bases at V and 3 bases at J, leaving 8 bases unmatched. The germline CDR1 and CDR2 sequences are SNHLY and FYNNEI. This CDR3 has 15 amino acids. The CDR3, as DNA: TGTGCCAGCCTTCCCGGGACAGGGAATGGAAACACCATATATTTT. Its protein product is CASLPGTGNGNTIYF.

The rearrangement links TRBV5-1 to TRBJ1-6, with 7 nucleotides matching TRBD1. From germline, CDR1 is SGHRS and CDR2 YFSETQ. V gave up 2 bases and J gave up 9 bases; unmatched junction bases: 5. The CDR3 has 14 amino acids. The CDR3 DNA sequence: TGCGCCAGCAGCTTCGGGACAGTGCCTTCACCCCTCCACTTT. It codes for CASSFGTVPSPLHF.

The J gene is TRBJ2-1, the V gene TRBV11-2, with 7 bases aligning to TRBD2. The CDR3 length is 16 residues. Germline CDR1 and CDR2: SGHAT and FQNNGV. Trimming took 4 bases from V and 6 from J; bases not matched to a gene: 12. CDR3 loop: CASSSRTWRGSNEQFF. The CDR3, as DNA: TGTGCCAGCAGCTCCCGGACATGGCGGGGGAGCAATGAGCAGTTCTTC.

The J gene is TRBJ2-2, the V gene TRBV4-1; D is possibly TRBD2 (5 bases). Germline values: CDR1 MGHRA, CDR2 YSYEKL. V lost 4 bases to trimming and J lost 2 bases, with 17 bases between them. This CDR3 is built from 17 residues. The CDR3 DNA reads as TGCGCCAGCAGCCGACGAGACGGCGGGCGAAACACCGGGGAGCTGTTTTTT. This sequence encodes CASSRRDGGRNTGELFF.